These 8 T cell receptor beta chains were sequenced from one sample in a study of cytomegalovirus exposure and HLA in healthy donors. The table came from immunoSEQ multiplex PCR; TCRdb's copy has only in-frame clones and leaves some out. Here the sample spans approximately 300,000 clones, 70% to 90% being singletons. The sample comprised PBMCs. Receptors were obtained from a woman between 18 and 29 years old in good health and CMV-seronegative.

This clone was found a few times. This chain connects TRBV7-2 to TRBJ1-4; tentatively, D is TRBD1 (5 bases). V was trimmed by 0 bases and J by 7 bases, leaving 12 bases between them. Germline values: CDR1 SGHTA, CDR2 FQGNSA. The CDR3 spans 15 residues. The chain's CDR3 is CASSLAIRGGEKLFF. The CDR3 region has the DNA TGTGCCAGCAGCTTAGCGATAAGGGGTGGTGAAAAACTGTTTTTT.

J is TRBJ1-2 and V is TRBV28; TRBD1 agrees at 12 bases. J lost 7 bases, V lost 5 bases, and 5 bases had no gene match. The CDR3 covers 14 residues. The V gene's germline CDR1 is MDHEN and CDR2 SYDVKM. The CDR3 DNA sequence: TGTGCCAGCAGTACGGGACAGGGGGCACTTGGCTACACCTTC. It codes for CASSTGQGALGYTF.

This clone was observed a handful of times. This chain uses TRBV7-2 with TRBJ1-3; D may be TRBD1 (6 bases). This CDR3 has 13 residues. Per the germline V gene, CDR1 is SGHTA and CDR2 is FQGNSA. V was shortened by 5 bases and J by 9 bases, with 14 bases between the two germline ends. In DNA form, the CDR3 reads TGTGCCAGCAGCCGTGCAGGGGTAGGCACCATATATTTT. Amino acids: CASSRAGVGTIYF.

V is TRBV2 and J is TRBJ2-2; TRBD1 aligns across 8 bases. CDR3 length: 17 residues. The trim removed 4 bases at V and 6 bases at J, leaving 13 bases unmatched. Germline V lookup: CDR1 SNHLY, CDR2 FYNNEI. This chain's CDR3 is CASSGRRGQGASGELFF. The CDR3 DNA reads TGTGCCAGCAGTGGAAGACGAGGGCAGGGGGCGTCCGGGGAGCTGTTTTTT.

The chain carries TRBV4-1 and TRBJ2-7, with TRBD2 identical over 10 bases. The J segment lost 1 base and the V segment lost 0 bases, leaving 3 bases of the junction unmatched. The V gene's germline CDR1 is MGHRA and CDR2 YSYEKL. This CDR3 is 16 amino acids long. CDR3: CASSQDGTSVSYEQYF. The CDR3 bases are TGCGCCAGCAGCCAAGATGGGACTAGCGTATCCTACGAGCAGTACTTC.

The chain is built from TRBV6-5 and TRBJ2-1, with 15 bases identical to TRBD2. V lost 4 bases to trimming and J lost 10 bases; unmatched junction nucleotides: 2. The V gene's germline CDR1 is MNHEY and CDR2 SVGAGI. This CDR3 has 14 amino acids. The CDR3 sequence is CASSLGTSGREQFF. The CDR3 region has the DNA TGTGCCAGCAGTTTAGGGACTAGCGGGAGGGAGCAGTTCTTC.

This chain joins TRBV19 and TRBJ2-7; 7 nucleotides match TRBD1. Unmatched junction bases numbered 6, after V lost 5 bases and J lost 5 bases. The CDR3 covers 13 residues. CDR1 is LNHDA and CDR2 is SQIVND in the germline V gene (reference sequence). CDR3 in amino acids: CASSERDRDEQYF. The CDR3, as DNA: TGTGCCAGTAGTGAGCGCGACAGGGACGAGCAGTACTTC.

The chain uses TRBV5-6 and TRBJ1-2, with D unresolved. Trimming shortened V by 0 bases and J by 3 bases, and 12 bases separated the two germline ends. The CDR3 spans 15 residues. The germline V gene has CDR1 SGHDT and CDR2 YYEEEE. The CDR3 reads CASSLASGRDYGYTF. CDR3 DNA sequence: TGTGCCAGCAGCTTGGCCAGCGGGCGGGACTATGGCTACACCTTC. Full variable domain (missing parts from reference TRBV5-6 and TRBJ1-2): DAGVTQSPTHLIKTRGQQVTLRCSPKSGHDTVSWYQQALGQGPQFIFQYYEEEERQRGNFPDRFSGHQFPNYSSELNVNALLLGDSALYLCASSLASGRDYGYTFGSGTRLTVV.